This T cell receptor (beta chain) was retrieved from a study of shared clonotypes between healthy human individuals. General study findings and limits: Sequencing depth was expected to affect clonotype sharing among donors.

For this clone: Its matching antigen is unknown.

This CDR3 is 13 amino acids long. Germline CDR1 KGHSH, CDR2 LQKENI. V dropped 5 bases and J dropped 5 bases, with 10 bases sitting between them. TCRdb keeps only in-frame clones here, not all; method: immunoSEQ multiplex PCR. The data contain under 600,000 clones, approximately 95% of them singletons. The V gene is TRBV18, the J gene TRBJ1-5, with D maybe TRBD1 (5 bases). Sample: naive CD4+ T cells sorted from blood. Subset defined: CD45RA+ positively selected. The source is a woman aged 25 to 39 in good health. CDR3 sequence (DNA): TGTGCCAGCTCATTCCGGGGGGATCAGCCCCAGCATTTT. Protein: CASSFRGDQPQHF.